This TCR beta chain was captured in a study of beta chain features in type 1 diabetes. Findings and limits, study-wide: For patients, the naive, central memory and Treg TCRB repertoires appeared more alike than for healthy donors. Moderate yet significant TCRB CDR3 shortening was seen in Type 1 diabetes patients in all four CD4+ subsets. Since sequencing was performed on cDNA, cells with high TCR expression could be over-represented.

The CDR3 sequence is 14 residues long. The germline gives CDR1 SGHRS, CDR2 YFSETQ. Trimming cost V 0 bases and J 0 bases, with 4 bases left between them. Of the isolated RNA, all was reverse transcribed, and so the sequenced material was expressed TCRB transcripts. TCRdb's copy holds only in-frame clones and misses some; the assay was immunoSEQ multiplex PCR. The top ten clones hold 0.4% to 0.45% of a sample with under 90,000 clones, 25% to 35% of them seen once. This clone was detected a few times. Its antigen is currently unknown. This chain joins TRBV5-1 and TRBJ2-1; D gene unclear. The sample consisted of stem cell memory CD4+ T cells from blood. The receptor was derived from a woman in her late teens or twenties in good health. CDR3 bases: TGCGCCAGCAGCTTGGATCACTCCTACAATGAGCAGTTCTTC. Protein product: CASSLDHSYNEQFF.